Each of the 25 T cell receptor beta chains below was sequenced from the same sample in a study of blood T cell repertoires in COVID-19. Repertoires were generated with immunoSEQ multiplex PCR, while TCRdb's copy carries only in-frame clones and drops some. The table shows 250,000 to 300,000 clones, with over 75% occurring only once. The sample comprised peripheral blood. Source of these receptors: a man aged 50-59 years with active or convalescent COVID-19.

In nucleotides, the CDR3 is TGTGCCAGCAGCTTATCGGGACAGTTCACAGATACGCAGTATTTT. As protein: CASSLSGQFTDTQYF. This chain uses TRBV7-3 with TRBJ2-3; 7 bases are shared with TRBD1. The V gene end was trimmed by 2 bases and the J gene end by 2 bases; junction bases not matched to a gene: 4. CDR3 length equals 15 residues. Germline CDR1 and CDR2: SGHTA and FQGTGA.

The chain carries TRBV29-1 and TRBJ1-2; the D gene is possibly TRBD1 (5 bases). Germline V gene sequence: CDR1 SQVTM, CDR2 ANQGSEA. This CDR3 has 14 amino acids. Trimming removed 6 bases at V and 4 bases at J, with 18 bases between. Written as DNA, the CDR3 is TGCAGCGTCCAGGTACAGGTGACCGGCTATGGCTACACCTTC. As protein: CSVQVQVTGYGYTF.

As for this clone: In the same sample, other DNA sequences code for this CDR3. V gene TRBV5-1 combines with J gene TRBJ1-1; 8 bases align to TRBD1. Germline V gene lookup returns CDR1 SGHRS and CDR2 YFSETQ. This CDR3 is built from 14 residues. J gave up 5 bases and V 0 bases, and 3 bases lay outside the gene matches. The CDR3 here is CASSLGTGGTEAFF. The DNA of the CDR3 is TGCGCCAGCAGCTTGGGCACAGGGGGGACTGAAGCTTTCTTT.

J is TRBJ2-7 and V is TRBV6-7, with 15 bases fitting TRBD2. TRBV6-7 is identified as an open reading frame with a role that is uncertain. With V trimmed by 2 bases and J by 0 bases, 17 bases remained unmatched. The CDR3 runs 22 residues. Here the CDR3 reads CASSYHIRPGLAGGSSSYEQYF. In nucleotides, the CDR3 is TGTGCCAGCAGTTACCACATCCGTCCGGGACTAGCGGGAGGAAGTTCCTCCTACGAGCAGTACTTC.

The rearrangement joins TRBV7-6 to TRBJ1-4; a weak D match, TRBD1 (5 bases). This CDR3 region has 16 residues. The germline CDR1 and CDR2 sequences are SGHVS and FNYEAQ. V was clipped by 8 bases and J by 2 bases, with 18 bases between them. The DNA for the CDR3 is TGTGCCAGCGGGGGGTTCGGGGAGTCTACTAATGAAAAACTGTTTTTT. This translates into CASGGFGESTNEKLFF.

The V and J genes are TRBV6-2 or TRBV6-3 and TRBJ1-6; 8 bases line up with TRBD1. In germline, CDR1 is MNHEY, CDR2 SVGEGT. With V trimmed by 6 bases and J by 7 bases, 8 bases remained unmatched. The CDR3 covers 15 residues. The CDR3 loop reads CASSPGQGQNSPLHF. Written as DNA, the CDR3 is TGTGCCAGCAGCCCTGGACAGGGCCAGAATTCACCCCTCCACTTT.

This CDR3 is CASSQELQGNSGNTIYF. CDR3 DNA sequence: TGTGCCAGCAGCCAAGAATTGCAGGGGAACTCTGGAAACACCATATATTTT. The chain employs TRBV4-2 and TRBJ1-3, with a tentative D call TRBD1 (6 bases). Trimming cost V 0 bases and J 0 bases, with 12 bases left between them. The CDR3 contains 17 residues. Germline CDR1 reads LGHNA; CDR2 reads YNFKEQ.

The chain employs TRBV3-1 (or the pseudogene TRBV3-2) and TRBJ1-1; D is ambiguous. The germline V gene has CDR1 LGHDT and CDR2 YNNKEL (reference sequence). Trimming removed 0 bases from V and 10 bases from J, with 12 bases in between. The CDR3 is 13 amino acids. The CDR3 is CASSQDRSGRAFF. CDR3 nucleotides: TGTGCCAGCAGCCAAGATCGATCGGGAAGAGCTTTCTTT.

The chain is built from TRBV10-2 and TRBJ2-3, with 7 nucleotides matching TRBD2. Germline CDR1 and CDR2: WSHSY and SAAADI. This CDR3 contains 15 residues. J gave up 2 bases and V 3 bases, and 5 bases lay outside the gene matches. CDR3: CASSEVGTTTDTQYF. The CDR3 DNA reads as TGCGCCAGCAGTGAAGTAGGGACTACCACAGATACGCAGTATTTT.

The V and J genes are TRBV30 and TRBJ2-6, with TRBD1 as a possible D gene (6 bases). This CDR3 has 13 residues. V was pared by 8 bases and J by 2 bases, with 10 bases between. Looked up from germline, CDR1 is GTSNPN and CDR2 is SVGIG (reference sequence). CDR3 loop: CARKGAGANVLTF. The CDR3 DNA reads as TGTGCCCGAAAGGGGGCTGGGGCCAACGTCCTGACTTTC.

This clone has just one count. CDR3 region: CASRRPSGYNEQFF. In nucleotides, the CDR3 is TGTGCCAGCAGAAGGCCTAGCGGGTACAATGAGCAGTTCTTC. J is TRBJ2-1 and V is TRBV6-5; 8 bases map to TRBD2. CDR3 length: 14 residues. V was pared by 6 bases and J by 4 bases, with 5 bases of the junction left unmatched. Looked up from germline, CDR1 is MNHEY and CDR2 is SVGAGI.

This clone has only one observation. The chain links TRBV7-3 to TRBJ2-5, with D uncertain. The CDR3 extends over 15 amino acids. Germline-derived CDR1 and CDR2 are SGHTA and FQGTGA. V lost 0 bases, J lost 1 base, and 9 bases lay in between. CDR3 bases: TGTGCCAGCAGCTTAACGTACGCGGTCCAAGAGACCCAGTACTTC. This translates into CASSLTYAVQETQYF.

The chain is built from TRBV7-9 and TRBJ1-4, with TRBD1 matching over 9 bases. Looked up from germline, CDR1 is SEHNR and CDR2 is FQNEAQ (reference sequence). J lost 8 bases, V lost 3 bases, and 4 bases had no gene match. CDR3 size: 14 residues. In nucleotides, the CDR3 is TGTGCCAGCAGCTTCGGACAGGGGTTGGAAAAACTGTTTTTT. Its translation: CASSFGQGLEKLFF.

V gene TRBV6-5 combines with J gene TRBJ2-3; a possible D gene is TRBD2 (6 bases). V was trimmed by 4 bases and J by 3 bases, leaving 8 bases between them. CDR3 length: 13 residues. Germline loops: CDR1 MNHEY, CDR2 SVGAGI. CDR3 DNA: TGTGCCAGCAGTTCTGGGGGGACAGATACGCAGTATTTT. Amino acids: CASSSGGTDTQYF.

The chain has TRBV28 and TRBJ1-4; TRBD1 might be the D (5 bases). Germline V gives CDR1 MDHEN, CDR2 SYDVKM. CDR3 size: 15 residues. V lost 5 bases and J 2 bases, leaving 12 bases between the germline ends. The CDR3 loop reads CASSLTGDTNEKLFF. The CDR3 region has the DNA TGTGCCAGCAGTCTCACGGGGGACACTAATGAAAAACTGTTTTTT.

A word on this clone: The junction departs from the called germline gene at one end, perhaps through a read error. CDR3 loop: CASSLGVVAYDEQFF. CDR3 DNA: TGTGCCAGCAGCTTAGGGGTAGTAGCCTACGATGAGCAGTTCTTC. The chain carries TRBV7-2 and TRBJ2-1; D gene unclear. The CDR3 sequence is 15 residues long. In germline, CDR1 is SGHTA, CDR2 FQGNSA. Drawing the rest from reference TRBV7-2 and TRBJ2-1, the complete variable domain is GAGVSQSPSNKVTEKGKDVELRCDPISGHTALYWYRQSLGQGLEFLIYFQGNSAPDKSGLPSDRFSAERTGGSVSTLTIQRTQQEDSAVYLCASSLGVVAYDEQFFGPGTRLTVL.

The chain couples TRBV2 to TRBJ1-5; D possibly corresponds to TRBD1 (5 bases). Germline values: CDR1 SNHLY, CDR2 FYNNEI. CDR3 length: 14 amino acids. Trimming left V 6 bases short and J 0 bases short, with 9 bases between. As DNA, the CDR3 is TGTGCCAGCAGGGACAATCATAGCAATCAGCCCCAGCATTTT. It yields the protein CASRDNHSNQPQHF.

J is TRBJ1-1 and V is TRBV15, with unresolved D. The CDR3 is 15 residues long. Per germline, CDR1 LNHNV and CDR2 YYDKDF (reference sequence). With 3 bases removed from V and 5 bases from J, the gap between germline ends came to 16 bases. The CDR3 region is CATSSDKAGWTEAFF. CDR3 nucleotide sequence: TGTGCCACCAGCAGCGATAAGGCGGGTTGGACTGAAGCTTTCTTT.

The V and J genes are TRBV3-1 (or the pseudogene TRBV3-2) and TRBJ2-1; 8 bases align to TRBD2. The CDR3 is 15 amino acids. Germline CDR1 is LGHDT and CDR2 is YNNKEL (reference sequence). With 4 bases clipped from V and 5 bases from J, the junction kept 7 bases outside the gene matches. CDR3 DNA sequence: TGTGCCAGCAGCCCGCAAGGACTAGCTCACAATGAGCAGTTCTTC. It codes for CASSPQGLAHNEQFF.

The CDR3 DNA sequence: TGTGCCATAACTTACGACAGGGCCGCACCTCTCTCCTACGAGCAGTACTTC. As protein: CAITYDRAAPLSYEQYF. The V gene is TRBV11-3, the J gene TRBJ2-7; 7 bases line up with TRBD1. The V and J ends lost 10 bases and 0 bases, in that order; junction bases with no gene match: 18. CDR1 and CDR2 (germline): SGHNT, YENEEA. This CDR3 comprises 17 residues.

The chain joins TRBV7-2 to TRBJ1-3; unclear D gene. The CDR3 is 15 residues long. Per germline, CDR1 SGHTA and CDR2 FQGNSA. Trimming took off 5 bases at V and 0 bases at J, with 11 bases between the two ends. The CDR3 here is CASSPDYSSGNTIYF. CDR3 sequence (DNA): TGTGCCAGCAGCCCGGACTATTCCTCTGGAAACACCATATATTTT.

This clone was observed a few times. The CDR3 coding sequence is TGTGCCAGCAGCGACCGGGACTACCCCTACGAGCAGTACTTC. Its translation is CASSDRDYPYEQYF. The V call is TRBV7-2, the J call TRBJ2-7; TRBD2 aligns across 7 bases. The CDR3 sequence is 14 residues long. Losses at the gene ends were 5 bases for V and 2 bases for J; bases not matched to a gene: 6. CDR1 SGHTA and CDR2 FQGNSA come from the germline V gene. Full variable domain (remainder filled in from reference TRBV7-2 and TRBJ2-7): GAGVSQSPSNKVTEKGKDVELRCDPISGHTALYWYRQSLGQGLEFLIYFQGNSAPDKSGLPSDRFSAERTGGSVSTLTIQRTQQEDSAVYLCASSDRDYPYEQYFGPGTRLTVT.

The V call is TRBV19, the J call TRBJ1-4, with 8 nucleotides matching TRBD1. Germline V lookup: CDR1 LNHDA, CDR2 SQIVND (reference sequence). V gave up 6 bases and J gave up 3 bases; unmatched junction bases: 3. The CDR3 length is 14 residues. In nucleotides, the CDR3 is TGTGCCAGTAGACAGACAGGGGCTAATGAAAAACTGTTTTTT. Translated: CASRQTGANEKLFF.

The chain has TRBV18 and TRBJ1-3; D not certain. Trimming left V 0 bases short and J 0 bases short, with 6 bases between. The CDR3 is 15 residues long. Germline V gene data show CDR1 as KGHSH and CDR2 as LQKENI. CDR3: CASSPPPRSGNTIYF. As DNA, the CDR3 is TGTGCCAGCTCACCACCTCCGCGCTCTGGAAACACCATATATTTT. The variable domain in full, with the rest retrieved from reference TRBV18 and TRBJ1-3, is NAGVMQNPRHLVRRRGQEARLRCSPMKGHSHVYWYRQLPEEGLKFMVYLQKENIIDESGMPKERFSAEFPKEGPSILRIQQVVRGDSAAYFCASSPPPRSGNTIYFGEGSWLTVV.

The V call is TRBV9, the J call TRBJ2-3; 8 nucleotides line up with TRBD1. The CDR3 extends over 15 amino acids. Germline-derived CDR1 and CDR2 are SGDLS and YYNGEE. V lost 3 bases and J lost 2; bases outside the gene matches: 5. The chain's CDR3 is CASSATGAPTDTQYF. DNA of the CDR3: TGTGCCAGCAGCGCGACAGGGGCCCCCACAGATACGCAGTATTTT.